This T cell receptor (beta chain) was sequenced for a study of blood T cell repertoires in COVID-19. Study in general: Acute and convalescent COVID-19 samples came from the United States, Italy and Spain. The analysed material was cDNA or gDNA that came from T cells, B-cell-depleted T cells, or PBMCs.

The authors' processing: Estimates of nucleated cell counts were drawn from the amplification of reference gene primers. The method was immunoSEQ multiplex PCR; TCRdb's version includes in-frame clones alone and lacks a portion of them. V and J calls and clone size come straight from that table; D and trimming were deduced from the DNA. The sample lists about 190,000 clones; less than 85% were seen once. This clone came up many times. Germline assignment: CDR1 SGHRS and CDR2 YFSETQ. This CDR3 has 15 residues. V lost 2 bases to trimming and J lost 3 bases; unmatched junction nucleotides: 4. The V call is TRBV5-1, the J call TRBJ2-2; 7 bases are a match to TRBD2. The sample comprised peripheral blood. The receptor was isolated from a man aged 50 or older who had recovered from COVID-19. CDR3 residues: CASSFTAGDTGELFF. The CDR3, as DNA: TGCGCCAGCAGCTTTACCGCGGGAGACACCGGGGAGCTGTTTTTT.